This T cell receptor beta chain was obtained from a study of T cell responses to AZD1222 COVID-19 vaccine. Broader study findings: Donors skewed white British and female; clonal diversity was possibly underestimated. None of the repertoires were sampled until the peak T cell response had passed. Close to half of all spike-specific TCRs reportedly target regions of the variants that are unmutated.

Assay: immunoSEQ multiplex PCR; the TCRdb copy retains only in-frame clones and omits some. This sample yields tens of thousands of clones, of which roughly 88% are seen a single time; 10% belongs to the top ten. Worth noting for this clone: Its antigen remains unknown.

The source is an adult in good health. The material was peripheral blood, obtained on day 0 of MenACWY control vaccination.

CDR3 bases: TGTGCCAGTTGGGGGGGTAGGAGCAATCAGCCCCAGCATTTT. Its translation: CASWGGRSNQPQHF. V is TRBV19 and J is TRBJ1-5; a possible D gene is TRBD1 (5 bases). V lost 8 bases and J lost 1, with 12 bases in between. The CDR3 runs to 14 residues. Germline assignment: CDR1 LNHDA and CDR2 SQIVND (reference sequence).